Given below is one T cell receptor (beta chain) in context. What it recognizes is unknown. PCR involved 60 Vbeta and 13 Jbeta primers. Sequencing was performed with immunoSEQ multiplex PCR; in TCRdb, only in-frame clones are kept and a portion is missing. The sample has 99,000 or so clones, about a tenth seen once. Germline V gives CDR1 MNHEY, CDR2 SVGAGI. The V and J ends lost 2 bases and 5 bases, in that order; junction bases with no gene match: 5. This CDR3 region has 15 residues. This sample stems from a study of cytomegalovirus exposure and HLA in healthy donors. Findings and limits, study-wide: In presence/absence analyses, roughly uniform sequencing depth across donors was assumed.

Sequencing input: PBMCs. The chain combines TRBV6-5 with TRBJ2-2; TRBD2 aligns across 7 bases. This TCR was sampled from a middle-aged man in good health and CMV-seropositive. In DNA form, the CDR3 reads TGTGCCAGCAGTTACACGACGGGGGGAACCGGGGAGCTGTTTTTT. Translation gives CASSYTTGGTGELFF.